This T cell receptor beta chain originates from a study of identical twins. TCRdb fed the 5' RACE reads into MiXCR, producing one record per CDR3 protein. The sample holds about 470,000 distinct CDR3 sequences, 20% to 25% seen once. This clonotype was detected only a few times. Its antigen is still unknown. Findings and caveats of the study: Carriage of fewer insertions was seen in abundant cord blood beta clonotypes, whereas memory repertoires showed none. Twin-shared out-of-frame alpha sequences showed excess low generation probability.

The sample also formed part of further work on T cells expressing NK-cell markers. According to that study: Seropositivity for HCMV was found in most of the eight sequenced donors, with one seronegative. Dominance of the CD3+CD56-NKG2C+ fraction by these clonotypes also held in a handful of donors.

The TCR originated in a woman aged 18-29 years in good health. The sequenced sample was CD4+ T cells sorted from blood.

The CDR3 DNA reads TGCGCCAGCAGCTTGGCTTTGAGTAGCACAGATACGCAGTATTTT. Translating it yields CASSLALSSTDTQYF. V and J are TRBV5-1 and TRBJ2-3; D is undetermined. Trimming stripped 0 bases from V and 0 bases from J, with 8 bases between. CDR3 size: 15 residues. Germline loops: CDR1 SGHRS, CDR2 YFSETQ. The whole variable domain, remainder taken from reference TRBV5-1 and TRBJ2-3, is KAGVTQTPRYLIKTRGQQVTLSCSPISGHRSVSWYQQTPGQGLQFLFEYFSETQRNKGNFPGRFSGRQFSNSRSEMNVSTLELGDSALYLCASSLALSSTDTQYFGPGTRLTVL.